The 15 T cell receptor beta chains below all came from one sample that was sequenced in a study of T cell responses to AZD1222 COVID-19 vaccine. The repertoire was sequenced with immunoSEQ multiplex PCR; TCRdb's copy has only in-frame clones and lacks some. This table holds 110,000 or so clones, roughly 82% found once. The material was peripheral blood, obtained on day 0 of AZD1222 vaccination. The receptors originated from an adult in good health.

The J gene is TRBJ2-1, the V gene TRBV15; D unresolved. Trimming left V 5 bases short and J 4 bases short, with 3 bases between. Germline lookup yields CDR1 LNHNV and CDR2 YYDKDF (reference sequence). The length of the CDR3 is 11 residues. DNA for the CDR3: TGTGCCACCAGCGGTTACAATGAGCAGTTCTTC. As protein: CATSGYNEQFF. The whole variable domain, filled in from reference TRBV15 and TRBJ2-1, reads DAMVIQNPRYQVTQFGKPVTLSCSQTLNHNVMYWYQQKSSQAPKLLFHYYDKDFNNEADTPDNFQSRRPNTSFCFLDIRSPGLGDTAMYLCATSGYNEQFFGPGTRLTVL.

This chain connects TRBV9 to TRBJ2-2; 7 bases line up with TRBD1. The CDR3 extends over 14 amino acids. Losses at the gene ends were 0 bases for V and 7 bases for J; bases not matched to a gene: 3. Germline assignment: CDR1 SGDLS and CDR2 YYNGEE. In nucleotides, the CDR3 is TGTGCCAGCAGCGTAGGGACAGGCCGCGGGGAGCTGTTTTTT. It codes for CASSVGTGRGELFF.

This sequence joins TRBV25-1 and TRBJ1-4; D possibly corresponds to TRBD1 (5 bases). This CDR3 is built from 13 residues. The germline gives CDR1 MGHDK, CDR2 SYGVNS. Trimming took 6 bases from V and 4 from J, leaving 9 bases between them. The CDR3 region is CASSGTGNEKLFF. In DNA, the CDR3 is TGTGCCAGCAGCGGGACGGGTAATGAAAAACTGTTTTTT.

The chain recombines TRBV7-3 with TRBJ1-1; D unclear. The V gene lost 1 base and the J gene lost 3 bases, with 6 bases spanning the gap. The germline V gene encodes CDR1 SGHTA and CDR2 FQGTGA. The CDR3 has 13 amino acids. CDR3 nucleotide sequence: TGTGCCAGCAGCTTAAACAGCCACACTGAAGCTTTCTTT. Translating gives CASSLNSHTEAFF.

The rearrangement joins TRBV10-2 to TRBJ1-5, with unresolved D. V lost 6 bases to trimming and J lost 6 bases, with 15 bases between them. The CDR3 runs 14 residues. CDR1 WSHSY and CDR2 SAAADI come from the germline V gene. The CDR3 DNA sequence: TGCGCCAGCAGATTGTCAACGATGGGTCAGCCCCAGCATTTT. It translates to CASRLSTMGQPQHF.

The CDR3 region is CAISGGGVYEQYF. CDR3 DNA sequence: TGTGCCATCAGTGGTGGTGGGGTTTACGAGCAGTACTTC. This rearrangement joins TRBV10-3 to TRBJ2-7; D gene uncertain. The CDR3 covers 13 residues. Per the germline V gene, CDR1 is ENHRY and CDR2 is SYGVKD. V was shortened by 4 bases and J by 4 bases, with 11 bases between the two germline ends.

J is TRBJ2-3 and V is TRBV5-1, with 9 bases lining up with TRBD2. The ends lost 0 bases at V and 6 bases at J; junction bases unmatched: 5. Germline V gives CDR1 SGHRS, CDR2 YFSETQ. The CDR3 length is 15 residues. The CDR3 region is CASSLGSGGHDTQYF. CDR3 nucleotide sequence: TGCGCCAGCAGCTTGGGTAGCGGGGGCCATGATACGCAGTATTTT.

CDR3 bases: TGTGCCAGCATTAAAAGCGGCAGAGCCAACTATGGCTACACCTTC. Protein: CASIKSGRANYGYTF. The chain couples TRBV28 to TRBJ1-2, with unresolved D. Germline CDR1 MDHEN, CDR2 SYDVKM. Trimming took 7 bases from V and 2 from J, leaving 17 bases between them. This CDR3 is 15 amino acids long.

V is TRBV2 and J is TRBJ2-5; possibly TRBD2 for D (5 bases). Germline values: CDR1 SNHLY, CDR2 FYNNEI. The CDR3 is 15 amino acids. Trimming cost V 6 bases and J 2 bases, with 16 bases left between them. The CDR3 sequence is CASRGVGFSQETQYF. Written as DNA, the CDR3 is TGTGCCAGCAGGGGAGTAGGATTTAGTCAAGAGACCCAGTACTTC.

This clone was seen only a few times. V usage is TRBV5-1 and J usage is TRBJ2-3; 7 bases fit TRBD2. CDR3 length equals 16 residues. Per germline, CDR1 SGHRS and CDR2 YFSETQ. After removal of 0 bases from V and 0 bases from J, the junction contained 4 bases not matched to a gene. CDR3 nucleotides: TGCGCCAGCAGCTTGGCCTTGCGGGGGAGCACAGATACGCAGTATTTT. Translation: CASSLALRGSTDTQYF. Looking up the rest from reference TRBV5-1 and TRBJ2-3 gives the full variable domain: KAGVTQTPRYLIKTRGQQVTLSCSPISGHRSVSWYQQTPGQGLQFLFEYFSETQRNKGNFPGRFSGRQFSNSRSEMNVSTLELGDSALYLCASSLALRGSTDTQYFGPGTRLTVL.

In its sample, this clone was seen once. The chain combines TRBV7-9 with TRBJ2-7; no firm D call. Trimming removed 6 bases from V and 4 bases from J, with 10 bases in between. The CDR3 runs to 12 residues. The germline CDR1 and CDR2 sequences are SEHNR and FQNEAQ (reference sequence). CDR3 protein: CASRLMGYEQYF. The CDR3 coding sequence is TGTGCCAGCAGACTAATGGGGTACGAGCAGTACTTC.

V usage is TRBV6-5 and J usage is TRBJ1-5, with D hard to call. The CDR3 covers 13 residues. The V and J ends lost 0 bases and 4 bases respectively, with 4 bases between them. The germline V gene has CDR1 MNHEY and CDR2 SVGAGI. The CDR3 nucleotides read TGTGCCAGCAGTTACTCCGAAAATCAGCCCCAGCATTTT. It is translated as CASSYSENQPQHF.

The DNA of the CDR3 is TGTGCCAGCAGCCCAACCCCGGCTGTGACCACTGAAGCTTTCTTT. It translates to CASSPTPAVTTEAFF. The chain joins TRBV7-3 to TRBJ1-1, with D unclear. CDR1 is SGHTA, CDR2 FQGTGA, per germline. Between the trimmed V and J ends, which lost 5 bases and 4 bases, there was a span of 17 bases. The CDR3 consists of 15 residues.

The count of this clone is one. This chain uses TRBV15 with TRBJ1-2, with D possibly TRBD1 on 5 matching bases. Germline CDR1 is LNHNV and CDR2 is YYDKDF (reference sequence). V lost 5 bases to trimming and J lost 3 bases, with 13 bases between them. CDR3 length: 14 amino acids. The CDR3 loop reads CATSSGQGYYGYTF. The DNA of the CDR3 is TGTGCCACCAGCTCGGGGCAGGGCTACTATGGCTACACCTTC.

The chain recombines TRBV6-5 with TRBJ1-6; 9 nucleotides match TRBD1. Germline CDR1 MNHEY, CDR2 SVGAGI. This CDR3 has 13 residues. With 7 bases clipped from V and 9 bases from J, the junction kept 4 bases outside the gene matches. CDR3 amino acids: CASKGQGFSPLHF. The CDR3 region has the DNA TGTGCCAGCAAGGGACAGGGTTTTTCACCCCTCCACTTT.